Here is one TCR beta chain with its context. TCRdb's table, derived via immunoSEQ multiplex PCR, lists solely in-frame clones and lacks some. The sample records some 150,000 clones, 85% to 90% being singletons. The data belong to a study of T cell responses to AZD1222 COVID-19 vaccine. The sequencing here drew on peripheral blood, taken on day 0 of AZD1222 vaccination. The receptor comes from an adult in good health.

This CDR3 reads CASSHRTVDEAFF. The CDR3 DNA reads TGTGCCAGTAGTCACCGGACAGTGGATGAAGCTTTCTTT. The V gene is TRBV19, the J gene TRBJ1-1; perhaps TRBD1 as D (6 bases). CDR1 and CDR2 (germline): LNHDA, SQIVND (reference sequence). The CDR3 is made up of 13 amino acids. With 5 bases removed from V and 7 bases from J, the gap between germline ends came to 14 bases.